The source of this TCR beta chain is a study of blood T cells in healthy people across ages. Study-level findings and limits: The authors considered diversity estimates from one million T cells to be underestimates.

The germline V gene encodes CDR1 SQVTM and CDR2 ANQGSEA. The CDR3 loop spans 15 amino acids. V was pared by 7 bases and J by 2 bases, with 12 bases of the junction left unmatched. This clonotype appeared a few times. Its cognate antigen is unknown. Through a sample-barcoded 5' primer and a J-beta primer mix, a second PCR was run for roughly 6 to 11 cycles. A template-switch adaptor with 12 random nucleotides tagged each cDNA molecule. From each sample, at least 2.5 million paired-end reads containing CDR3 were obtained. TCRdb recomputed calls from the 5' RACE reads with MiXCR, one row per CDR3 protein. Of hundreds of thousands of distinct CDR3 sequences listed, 40% to 45% are singletons.

V gene TRBV29-1 combines with J gene TRBJ1-1; 8 positions agree with TRBD1. Sequenced input: blood. This TCR derives from a woman aged 55-70 years in good health. The CDR3 DNA reads TGCAGCGCTTCCCGGACAGGGCCCCGAAACACTGAAGCTTTCTTT. It specifies CSASRTGPRNTEAFF.